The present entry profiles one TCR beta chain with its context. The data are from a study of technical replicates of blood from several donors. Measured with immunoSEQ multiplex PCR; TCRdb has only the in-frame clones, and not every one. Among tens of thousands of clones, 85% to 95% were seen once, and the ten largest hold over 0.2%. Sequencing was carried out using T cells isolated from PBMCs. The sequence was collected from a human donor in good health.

The CDR3 nucleotides read TGCGCCAGCATTGGGGACAGGGGGTTACAAGAGACCCAGTACTTC. Translated, it gives CASIGDRGLQETQYF. The chain carries TRBV10-2 and TRBJ2-5; 11 nucleotides align to TRBD1. Losses at the gene ends were 7 bases for V and 2 bases for J; bases not matched to a gene: 6. The germline V gene has CDR1 WSHSY and CDR2 SAAADI. This CDR3 is built from 15 residues.